This TCR beta chain was recovered during a study of cytomegalovirus exposure and HLA in healthy donors. Researchers ran the PCR with 60 Vbeta and 13 Jbeta primers. Libraries were prepared by immunoSEQ multiplex PCR; TCRdb keeps only in-frame clonotypes and omits some of them. The sample lists some 190,000 clones; about four fifths were seen once. V dropped 4 bases and J dropped 6; count of bases not matched to a gene: 10. Germline CDR1 reads SGDLS; CDR2 reads YYNGEE. This CDR3 has 16 amino acids. This TCR was sampled from a female donor in good health and CMV-seronegative. V is TRBV9 and J is TRBJ2-3; 11 nucleotides align to TRBD2. The specimen sequenced was PBMCs. The CDR3 DNA reads TGTGCCAGCAGCCCGAAACTAGCGGGAGAATGGGATACGCAGTATTTT. This gives the protein CASSPKLAGEWDTQYF.